Listed here are 24 T cell receptor beta chains from one sample, sequenced in a study of T cell responses to AZD1222 COVID-19 vaccine. The assay was immunoSEQ multiplex PCR, and TCRdb's table has in-frame clones only and misses some. The sample lists around 130,000 clones, more than 85% occurring once. Sequences were derived from peripheral blood, sampled on day 0 of AZD1222 vaccination. The receptors were gathered from an adult in good health.

The chain uses TRBV18 and TRBJ2-7; D might be TRBD1 (5 bases). Germline assignment: CDR1 KGHSH and CDR2 LQKENI. The CDR3 totals 13 residues. The ends were cut back, 2 bases at V and 4 bases at J, with 9 bases in the middle. The CDR3 DNA follows: TGTGCCAGCTCACCAGGTAGGGGATACGAGCAGTACTTC. This codes for CASSPGRGYEQYF.

V and J are TRBV11-3 and TRBJ1-1; 7 positions match TRBD1. The V gene end was trimmed by 1 base and the J gene end by 3 bases; junction bases not matched to a gene: 5. CDR3 length: 15 residues. Per germline, CDR1 SGHNT and CDR2 YENEEA. Here the CDR3 DNA reads TGTGCCAGCAGCTTAGGTTCCCAGGGGGACACTGAAGCTTTCTTT. This codes for CASSLGSQGDTEAFF. Drawing the rest from reference TRBV11-3 and TRBJ1-1, the complete variable domain is EAGVVQSPRYKIIEKKQPVAFWCNPISGHNTLYWYLQNLGQGPELLIRYENEEAVDDSQLPKDRFSAERLKGVDSTLKIQPAELGDSAVYLCASSLGSQGDTEAFFGQGTRLTVV.

V usage is TRBV30 and J usage is TRBJ1-4, with no clear D. Germline V gene lookup returns CDR1 GTSNPN and CDR2 SVGIG (reference sequence). Trimming took 0 bases from V and 0 from J, leaving 5 bases between them. The CDR3 totals 14 residues. CDR3 DNA sequence: TGTGCCTGGAGTGTAACTGCAACTAATGAAAAACTGTTTTTT. It translates to CAWSVTATNEKLFF.

A single count supports this clone. The rearrangement joins TRBV9 to TRBJ2-7, with TRBD2 matching over 7 bases. CDR3 length equals 18 residues. CDR1 is SGDLS and CDR2 is YYNGEE in the germline V gene. J lost 2 bases, V lost 0 bases, and 14 bases had no gene match. CDR3 coding DNA: TGTGCCAGCAGCGTAGATGGGACTGGGAGCGGGGCAACCTACGAGCAGTACTTC. It translates to CASSVDGTGSGATYEQYF.

The genes are TRBV7-9 and TRBJ1-1; D might be TRBD1 (6 bases). The CDR3 extends over 15 amino acids. Trimming took off 4 bases at V and 4 bases at J, with 16 bases between the two ends. CDR1 is SEHNR, CDR2 FQNEAQ, per germline (reference sequence). CDR3 loop: CASSYPEKTGTEAFF. In DNA, the CDR3 is TGTGCCAGCAGCTATCCAGAGAAGACAGGCACTGAAGCTTTCTTT.

V gene TRBV7-2 combines with J gene TRBJ1-2, with TRBD1 as a possible D gene (6 bases). The CDR3 is made up of 14 amino acids. Germline V CDR1 and CDR2: SGHTA, FQGNSA. The V end lost 7 bases, the J end lost 2 bases, and 14 bases lay between the germline ends. CDR3 sequence: CASTRPGANYGYTF. CDR3 nucleotide sequence: TGTGCCAGCACCCGGCCGGGGGCGAACTATGGCTACACCTTC.

The genes are TRBV24-1 and TRBJ2-3; D possibly matches TRBD1 or TRBD2 (5 bases each). Germline CDR1 reads KGHDR; CDR2 reads SFDVKD. The length of the CDR3 is 16 residues. Trimming stripped 4 bases from V and 2 bases from J, with 15 bases between. The CDR3 sequence: CATSDRTGTNTDTQYF. CDR3 sequence (DNA): TGTGCCACCAGTGACAGGACCGGGACGAACACAGATACGCAGTATTTT.

V is TRBV4-3 and J is TRBJ2-2; 9 positions match TRBD2. This CDR3 region has 14 residues. The V gene's germline CDR1 is LGHNA and CDR2 YSLEER. V trimming: 0 bases; J trimming: 10 bases; junction bases outside the gene matches: 3. The CDR3 bases are TGCGCCAGCAGCCAAGAGGCGGGAGGGCCGGAGCTGTTTTTT. Its protein is CASSQEAGGPELFF.

The gene calls are TRBV6-5 and TRBJ1-1; no clear D gene. This CDR3 has 13 residues. V was pared by 6 bases and J by 6 bases, with 14 bases between. Per germline, CDR1 MNHEY and CDR2 SVGAGI. This chain's CDR3 is CASSPPSRAEAFF. The CDR3 DNA is TGTGCCAGCAGCCCACCTTCAAGAGCTGAAGCTTTCTTT.

This chain links TRBV27 with TRBJ1-3; the D is unclear. CDR3 size: 14 residues. Deletions cut 1 base from V and 0 bases from J, with 4 bases between. Germline loops: CDR1 MNHEY, CDR2 SMNVEV (reference sequence). The CDR3 protein is CASSLLGSGNTIYF. The DNA for the CDR3 is TGTGCCAGCAGTTTATTGGGCTCTGGAAACACCATATATTTT.

CDR3 coding DNA: TGTGCCAGCAGTACCTGGGGCGTCGGTTCCTATGGCTACACCTTC. Its translation is CASSTWGVGSYGYTF. The chain joins TRBV27 to TRBJ1-2; possible D gene TRBD1, 5 bases. Germline CDR1 and CDR2: MNHEY and SMNVEV (reference sequence). This CDR3 comprises 15 residues. V was trimmed by 5 bases and J by 4 bases, leaving 17 bases between them.

This clone was seen only once. The chain uses TRBV28 and TRBJ2-2, with D perhaps TRBD2 (5 bases). The germline V gene has CDR1 MDHEN and CDR2 SYDVKM. The CDR3 length is 16 residues. V lost 7 bases and J lost 7, with 22 bases in between. The DNA of the CDR3 is TGTGCCAGCACTCCCCCCCCCAATAGCGCCGGCGGGGAGCTGTTTTTT. Amino acids: CASTPPPNSAGGELFF.

This chain uses TRBV15 with TRBJ1-2; no reliable D call. Germline assignment: CDR1 LNHNV and CDR2 YYDKDF (reference sequence). V was shortened by 0 bases and J by 4 bases, with 12 bases between the two germline ends. This CDR3 is 15 amino acids long. The CDR3 protein is CATSRDRATRYGYTF. CDR3 coding DNA: TGTGCCACCAGCAGAGATAGGGCCACCCGCTATGGCTACACCTTC.

The chain has TRBV7-3 and TRBJ2-5, with a tentative D call TRBD1 (6 bases). This CDR3 is 15 amino acids long. CDR1 is SGHTA and CDR2 is FQGTGA in the germline V gene. Trimming removed 1 base from V and 2 bases from J, with 11 bases in between. CDR3 sequence: CASSLNPGAQETQYF. The CDR3, as DNA: TGTGCCAGCAGCTTAAACCCAGGGGCACAAGAGACCCAGTACTTC.

V and J are TRBV19 and TRBJ1-1; D is undetermined. This CDR3 region has 15 residues. The V and J ends lost 1 base and 5 bases respectively, with 14 bases between them. In germline, CDR1 is LNHDA, CDR2 SQIVND (reference sequence). CDR3 in amino acids: CASSIADPPITEAFF. The DNA for the CDR3 is TGTGCCAGTAGTATAGCAGACCCGCCGATTACTGAAGCTTTCTTT.

The chain carries TRBV10-3 and TRBJ1-1; the D gene is possibly TRBD1 (5 bases). Germline V CDR1 and CDR2: ENHRY, SYGVKD. The CDR3 is 14 residues long. Trimming removed 3 bases from V and 3 bases from J, with 11 bases in between. The CDR3 is CAISEPTGDTEAFF. The CDR3 nucleotides are TGTGCCATCAGTGAACCCACGGGGGACACTGAAGCTTTCTTT.

The J gene is TRBJ1-5, the V gene TRBV28, with D tentatively TRBD1 (6 bases). The CDR3 runs 13 residues. Germline lookup yields CDR1 MDHEN and CDR2 SYDVKM. With 6 bases removed from V and 4 bases from J, the gap between germline ends came to 10 bases. CDR3 in DNA: TGTGCCAGCAGGGGTACAGGGAATCAGCCCCAGCATTTT. As protein: CASRGTGNQPQHF.

This rearrangement joins TRBV12-3 or TRBV12-4 to TRBJ2-3; the D gene is possibly TRBD2 (5 bases). This CDR3 has 12 residues. Deletions cut 5 bases from V and 6 bases from J, with 9 bases between. In DNA form, the CDR3 reads TGTGCCAGCAGTGAAGAGCGGGATACGCAGTATTTT. Translating gives CASSEERDTQYF.

The rearrangement joins TRBV6-5 to TRBJ1-2; D possibly corresponds to TRBD1 (5 bases). There are 14 residues in the CDR3. Trimming stripped 8 bases from V and 7 bases from J, with 20 bases between. Germline V lookup: CDR1 MNHEY, CDR2 SVGAGI. The CDR3 region has the DNA TGTGCCAGCTTCACTTTTGGGGGTCTCTCTGGCTACACCTTC. This translates into CASFTFGGLSGYTF.

In DNA form, the CDR3 reads TGTGCCAGTAAGCTGCTAGCGGGGCATAACAATGAGCAGTTCTTC. Translation gives CASKLLAGHNNEQFF. The V and J genes are TRBV19 and TRBJ2-1, with 9 nucleotides matching TRBD2. The CDR3 contains 15 residues. The germline gives CDR1 LNHDA, CDR2 SQIVND (reference sequence). J was trimmed by 5 bases and V by 7 bases; bases with no gene match: 9.

This clone has more than one count but fewer than ten. The chain carries TRBV19 and TRBJ1-2; D not certain. V was clipped by 3 bases and J by 3 bases, with 11 bases between them. In germline, CDR1 is LNHDA, CDR2 SQIVND (reference sequence). The CDR3 is made up of 14 amino acids. The CDR3 DNA reads as TGTGCCAGTAGTATCAAGGGTCGAGACTATGGCTACACCTTC. Amino acids: CASSIKGRDYGYTF.

The chain has TRBV24-1 and TRBJ2-2; D gene uncertain. The V end was cut by 11 bases, the J end by 1 base, with 16 bases between. The CDR3 covers 15 residues. Germline loops: CDR1 KGHDR, CDR2 SFDVKD. In DNA, the CDR3 is TGTGCCATACGCACGCCGGACCGGAACACCGGGGAGCTGTTTTTT. Translating gives CAIRTPDRNTGELFF.

The V call is TRBV6-2 or TRBV6-3, the J call TRBJ2-4; D unclear. The length of the CDR3 is 15 residues. Trimming pared 1 base from V and 0 bases from J, leaving 7 bases between. Per germline, CDR1 MNHEY and CDR2 SVGEGT. In DNA form, the CDR3 reads TGTGCCAGCAGTTACTACACGGAAGCCAAAAACATTCAGTACTTC. Translating gives CASSYYTEAKNIQYF.

The DNA for the CDR3 is TGTGCCACCAGCAGAGTCCGCAACAGGGGCTCGATCTATGGCTACACCTTC. Protein: CATSRVRNRGSIYGYTF. This chain links TRBV15 with TRBJ1-2, with 7 bases identical to TRBD1. The V gene end was trimmed by 1 base and the J gene end by 4 bases; junction bases not matched to a gene: 12. The CDR3 consists of 17 residues. Germline-derived CDR1 and CDR2 are LNHNV and YYDKDF (reference sequence). Based on the CDR3 plus reference TRBV15 and TRBJ1-2, the full variable domain is DAMVIQNPRYQVTQFGKPVTLSCSQTLNHNVMYWYQQKSSQAPKLLFHYYDKDFNNEADTPDNFQSRRPNTSFCFLDIRSPGLGDTAMYLCATSRVRNRGSIYGYTFGSGTRLTVV.